The 8 T cell receptor beta chains below come from one sample, sequenced in a study of T-cell reconstitution after alpha-beta-depleted transplantation in children. Unique molecular identifiers were built into the TCRbeta library. From the PCR reads, TCRdb called clonotypes with MiXCR, one entry per CDR3 protein. The sample holds hundreds of thousands of distinct CDR3 sequences, approximately 8% seen once. The material sequenced was PBMCs, mostly from graft donor cells, taken 180 days after TCRalphabeta/CD19-depleted stem cell transplant. These TCRs come from a male patient younger than 18 who had a stem cell transplant for acute lymphoblastic leukemia, so the T cells may come from the graft donor.

The genes are TRBV2 and TRBJ2-4; TRBD1 or TRBD2 may be the D gene (5 bases each). This CDR3 has 13 residues. Germline V gives CDR1 SNHLY, CDR2 FYNNEI. V gave up 6 bases and J gave up 12 bases, with 18 bases separating them. This chain's CDR3 is CASSLSLGRAQYF. The CDR3 DNA follows: TGTGCCAGCAGCCTGAGCTTGGGACGGGCTCAGTACTTC. Based on the CDR3 plus reference TRBV2 and TRBJ2-4, the full variable domain is EPEVTQTPSHQVTQMGQEVILRCVPISNHLYFYWYRQILGQKVEFLVSFYNNEISEKSEIFDDQFSVERPDGSNFTLKIRSTKLEDSAMYFCASSLSLGRAQYFGAGTRLSVL.

This clonotype was counted many times. The J gene is TRBJ1-2, the V gene TRBV14, with TRBD1 matching over 9 bases. The CDR3 is 15 residues long. Germline V gives CDR1 SGHDN, CDR2 FVKESK. With V trimmed by 4 bases and J by 4 bases, 7 bases remained unmatched. CDR3 nucleotide sequence: TGTGCCAGCAGCCTAGGACAGGGGCTTGGCTATGGCTACACCTTC. It translates to CASSLGQGLGYGYTF.

About this clonotype: A much larger clone differs by one base, so this may be a read error. The rearrangement joins TRBV7-2 to TRBJ1-5, with a weak D call TRBD1 (5 bases). Germline CDR1 reads SGHTA; CDR2 reads FQGNSA. The ends were cut back, 5 bases at V and 9 bases at J, with 20 bases in the middle. The CDR3 covers 15 residues. The CDR3, as DNA: TGTGCCAGCAGCCTAAGCGTGGGGCTGCAGAGGCCCCAGCATTTT. The encoded protein is CASSLSVGLQRPQHF.

In its sample, this clonotype was seen many times. The V gene is TRBV28, the J gene TRBJ2-5, with D perhaps matching TRBD1 (5 bases). CDR3 length equals 12 residues. Between the trimmed V and J ends, which lost 8 bases and 7 bases, there was a span of 14 bases. The germline gives CDR1 MDHEN, CDR2 SYDVKM. CDR3 region: CASRFQQGTQYF. Written as DNA, the CDR3 is TGTGCCAGCCGATTCCAGCAGGGGACCCAGTACTTC.

This clonotype was found many times. This rearrangement joins TRBV27 to TRBJ1-3, with TRBD1 as a possible D gene (5 bases). Germline CDR1 is MNHEY and CDR2 is SMNVEV (reference sequence). This CDR3 has 13 amino acids. Trimming shortened V by 4 bases and J by 7 bases, and 11 bases separated the two germline ends. The CDR3 protein is CASSSAGRNTIYF. In nucleotides, the CDR3 is TGTGCCAGCAGTTCCGCAGGGCGGAACACCATATATTTT.

This clonotype was counted ten times or more. The chain joins TRBV24-1 to TRBJ2-5; the D gene is possibly TRBD1 (5 bases). This CDR3 has 14 amino acids. V lost 0 bases and J lost 5, with 9 bases in between. Germline V gene data show CDR1 as KGHDR and CDR2 as SFDVKD. The CDR3 sequence is CATSDLPGWETQYF. Written as DNA, the CDR3 is TGTGCCACCAGTGATTTGCCAGGGTGGGAGACCCAGTACTTC.

In this sample, this clonotype turned up many times. The V call is TRBV9, the J call TRBJ2-1; 10 bases are a match to TRBD1. The CDR3 covers 15 residues. CDR1 and CDR2 from the germline V gene are SGDLS and YYNGEE. Trimming took 2 bases from V and 7 from J; bases not matched to a gene: 6. The CDR3 reads CASSVDRGLGNEQFF. The DNA for the CDR3 is TGTGCCAGCAGCGTCGACAGGGGGCTTGGAAATGAGCAGTTCTTC.

A note on this clonotype: At one of its ends the junction is not consistent with the germline gene, which may arise from a read error. V usage is TRBV9 and J usage is TRBJ2-2; tentatively, D is TRBD2 (6 bases). The CDR3 consists of 14 residues. CDR1 and CDR2 (germline): SGDLS, YYNGEE. The CDR3 sequence is CASSAGDGTPGSCF. In DNA form, the CDR3 reads TGTGCCAGCAGCGCGGGGGATGGAACACCGGGGAGCTGTTTT.